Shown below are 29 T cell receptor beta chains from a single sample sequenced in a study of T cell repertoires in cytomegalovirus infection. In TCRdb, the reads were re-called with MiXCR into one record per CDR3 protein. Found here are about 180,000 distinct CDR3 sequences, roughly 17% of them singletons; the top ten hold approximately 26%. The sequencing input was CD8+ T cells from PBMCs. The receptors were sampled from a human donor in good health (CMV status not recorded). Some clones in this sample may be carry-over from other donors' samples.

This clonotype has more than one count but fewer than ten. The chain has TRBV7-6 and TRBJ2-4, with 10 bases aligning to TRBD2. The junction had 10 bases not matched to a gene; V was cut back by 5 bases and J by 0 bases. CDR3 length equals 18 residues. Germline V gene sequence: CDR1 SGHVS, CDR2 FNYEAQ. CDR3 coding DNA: TGTGCCAGCAGCCCAGGAACTAGCGGGGATCTAGCCAAAAACATTCAGTACTTC. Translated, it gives CASSPGTSGDLAKNIQYF.

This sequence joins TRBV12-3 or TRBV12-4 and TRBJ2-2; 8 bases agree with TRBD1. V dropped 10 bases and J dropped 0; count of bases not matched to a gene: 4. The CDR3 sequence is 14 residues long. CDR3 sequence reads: CAIKTGANTGELFF. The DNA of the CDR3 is TGTGCCATTAAGACAGGGGCGAACACCGGGGAGCTGTTTTTT.

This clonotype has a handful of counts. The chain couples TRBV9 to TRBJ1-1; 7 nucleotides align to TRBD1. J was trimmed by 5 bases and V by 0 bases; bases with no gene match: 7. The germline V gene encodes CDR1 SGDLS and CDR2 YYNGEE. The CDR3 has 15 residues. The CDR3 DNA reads TGTGCCAGCAGCGTAGAGACAGGGACGGGGACTGAAGCTTTCTTT. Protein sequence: CASSVETGTGTEAFF.

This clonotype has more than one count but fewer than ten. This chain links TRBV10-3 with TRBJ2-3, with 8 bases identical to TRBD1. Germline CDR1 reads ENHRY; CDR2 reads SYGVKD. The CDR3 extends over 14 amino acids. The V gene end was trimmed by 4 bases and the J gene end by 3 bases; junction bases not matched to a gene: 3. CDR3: CAISGTGFTDTQYF. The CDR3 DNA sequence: TGTGCCATCAGTGGGACAGGGTTTACAGATACGCAGTATTTT.

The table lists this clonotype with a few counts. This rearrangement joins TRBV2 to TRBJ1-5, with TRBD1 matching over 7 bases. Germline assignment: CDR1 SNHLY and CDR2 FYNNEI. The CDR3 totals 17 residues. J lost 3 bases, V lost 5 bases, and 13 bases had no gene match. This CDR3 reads CASSPTYSDRSNQPQHF. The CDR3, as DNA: TGTGCCAGCAGTCCCACTTACTCGGACAGGTCCAATCAGCCCCAGCATTTT.

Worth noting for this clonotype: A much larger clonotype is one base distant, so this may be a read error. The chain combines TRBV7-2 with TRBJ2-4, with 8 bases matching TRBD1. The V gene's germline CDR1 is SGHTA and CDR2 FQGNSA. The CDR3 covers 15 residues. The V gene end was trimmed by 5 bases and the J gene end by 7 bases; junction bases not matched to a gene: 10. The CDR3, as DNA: TGTGCCAGCAGCCGGGACAGGATCTCCCTGAACATTCAGTACTTC. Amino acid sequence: CASSRDRISLNIQYF. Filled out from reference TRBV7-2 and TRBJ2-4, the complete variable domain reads GAGVSQSPSNKVTEKGKDVELRCDPISGHTALYWYRQSLGQGLEFLIYFQGNSAPDKSGLPSDRFSAERTGGSVSTLTIQRTQQEDSAVYLCASSRDRISLNIQYFGAGTRLSVL.

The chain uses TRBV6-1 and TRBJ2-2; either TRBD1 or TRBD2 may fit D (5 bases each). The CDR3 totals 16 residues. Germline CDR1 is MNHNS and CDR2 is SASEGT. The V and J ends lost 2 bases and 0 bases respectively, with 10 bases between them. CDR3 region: CASSEPLGPNTGELFF. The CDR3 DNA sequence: TGTGCCAGCAGTGAACCGTTGGGACCGAACACCGGGGAGCTGTTTTTT.

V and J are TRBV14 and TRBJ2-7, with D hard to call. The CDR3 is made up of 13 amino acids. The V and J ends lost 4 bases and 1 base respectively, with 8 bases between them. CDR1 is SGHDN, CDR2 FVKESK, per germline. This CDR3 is CASSRYGSYEQYF. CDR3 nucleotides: TGTGCCAGCAGCCGGTATGGATCCTACGAGCAGTACTTC.

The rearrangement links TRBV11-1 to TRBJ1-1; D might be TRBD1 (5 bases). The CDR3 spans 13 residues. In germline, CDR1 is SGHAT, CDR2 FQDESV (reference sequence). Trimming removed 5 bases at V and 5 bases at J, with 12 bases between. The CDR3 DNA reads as TGTGCCAGCAGCCTCTGGACAACGACTGAAGCTTTCTTT. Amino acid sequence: CASSLWTTTEAFF.

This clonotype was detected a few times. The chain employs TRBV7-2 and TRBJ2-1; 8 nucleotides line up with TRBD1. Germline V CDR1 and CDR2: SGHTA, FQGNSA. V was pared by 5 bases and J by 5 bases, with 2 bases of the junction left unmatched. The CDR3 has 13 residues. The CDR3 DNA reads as TGTGCCAGCAGCGCGACAGGGGACAATGAGCAGTTCTTC. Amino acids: CASSATGDNEQFF.

This CDR3 reads CASGFPSGVITDTQYF. The CDR3, as DNA: TGTGCTAGTGGTTTCCCTAGCGGGGTGATCACAGATACGCAGTATTTT. The chain couples TRBV12-5 to TRBJ2-3, with 9 bases that match TRBD2. The CDR3 is 16 amino acids. Germline V gene lookup returns CDR1 LGHNT and CDR2 FRNRAP. V was clipped by 3 bases and J by 2 bases; unmatched bases: 6.

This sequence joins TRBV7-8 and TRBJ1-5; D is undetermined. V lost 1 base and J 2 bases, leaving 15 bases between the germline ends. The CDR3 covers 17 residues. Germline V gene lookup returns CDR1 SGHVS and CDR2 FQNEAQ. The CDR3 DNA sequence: TGTGCCAGCAGCTTAGATGTCGTGGAGCGGCGCAATCAGCCCCAGCATTTT. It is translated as CASSLDVVERRNQPQHF.

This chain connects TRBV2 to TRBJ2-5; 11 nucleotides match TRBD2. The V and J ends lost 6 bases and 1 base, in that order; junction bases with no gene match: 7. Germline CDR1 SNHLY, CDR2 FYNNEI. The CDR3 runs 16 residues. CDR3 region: CASSGLAGGLQETQYF. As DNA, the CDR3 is TGTGCCAGCAGCGGTCTAGCGGGGGGCCTCCAAGAGACCCAGTACTTC. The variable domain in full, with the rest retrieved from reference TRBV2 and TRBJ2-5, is EPEVTQTPSHQVTQMGQEVILRCVPISNHLYFYWYRQILGQKVEFLVSFYNNEISEKSEIFDDQFSVERPDGSNFTLKIRSTKLEDSAMYFCASSGLAGGLQETQYFGPGTRLLVL.

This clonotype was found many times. The CDR3 reads CASSPGGPSQYF. In DNA form, the CDR3 reads TGTGCCAGCAGTCCGGGCGGACCCTCGCAGTATTTT. The chain is built from TRBV12-3 or TRBV12-4 and TRBJ2-3; D remains unclear. V lost 5 bases and J 10 bases, leaving 13 bases between the germline ends. The CDR3 has 12 residues.

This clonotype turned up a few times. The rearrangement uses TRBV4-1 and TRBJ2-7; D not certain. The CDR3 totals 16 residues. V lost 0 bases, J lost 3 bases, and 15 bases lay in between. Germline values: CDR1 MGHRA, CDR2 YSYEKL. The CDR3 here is CASSQDPREVDYEQYF. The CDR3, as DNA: TGCGCCAGCAGCCAAGATCCCAGAGAAGTAGACTACGAGCAGTACTTC.

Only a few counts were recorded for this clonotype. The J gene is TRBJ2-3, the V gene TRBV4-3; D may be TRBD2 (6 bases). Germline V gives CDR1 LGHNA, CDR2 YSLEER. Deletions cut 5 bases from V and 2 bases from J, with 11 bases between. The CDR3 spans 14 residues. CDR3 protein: CASSTREFTDTQYF. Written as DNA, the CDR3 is TGCGCCAGCAGCACCCGGGAGTTCACAGATACGCAGTATTTT.

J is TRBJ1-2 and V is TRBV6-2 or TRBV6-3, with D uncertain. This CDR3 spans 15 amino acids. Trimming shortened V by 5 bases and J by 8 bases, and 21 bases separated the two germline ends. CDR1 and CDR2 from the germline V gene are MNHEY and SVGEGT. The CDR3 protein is CASSPTGPRWEGYTF. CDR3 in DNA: TGTGCCAGCAGTCCGACCGGGCCTCGTTGGGAAGGCTACACCTTC.

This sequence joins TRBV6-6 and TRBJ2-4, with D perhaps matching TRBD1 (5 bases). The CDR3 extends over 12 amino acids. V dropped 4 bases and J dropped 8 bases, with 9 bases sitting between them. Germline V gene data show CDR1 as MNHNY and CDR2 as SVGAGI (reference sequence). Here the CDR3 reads CASSWTTDIQYF. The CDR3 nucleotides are TGTGCCAGCAGTTGGACAACGGACATTCAGTACTTC.

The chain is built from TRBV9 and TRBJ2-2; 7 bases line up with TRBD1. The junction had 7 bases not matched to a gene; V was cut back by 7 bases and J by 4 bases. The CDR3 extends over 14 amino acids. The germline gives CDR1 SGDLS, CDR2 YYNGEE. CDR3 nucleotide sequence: TGTGCCAGCGGCTTGGGACAGACCACCGGGGAGCTGTTTTTT. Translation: CASGLGQTTGELFF.

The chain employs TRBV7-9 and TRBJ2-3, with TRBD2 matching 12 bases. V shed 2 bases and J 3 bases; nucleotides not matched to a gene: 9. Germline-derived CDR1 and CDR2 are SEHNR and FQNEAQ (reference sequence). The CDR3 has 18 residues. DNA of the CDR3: TGTGCCAGCAGCTTACCCCAACTAGCGGGGGGTCTGACAGATACGCAGTATTTT. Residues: CASSLPQLAGGLTDTQYF.

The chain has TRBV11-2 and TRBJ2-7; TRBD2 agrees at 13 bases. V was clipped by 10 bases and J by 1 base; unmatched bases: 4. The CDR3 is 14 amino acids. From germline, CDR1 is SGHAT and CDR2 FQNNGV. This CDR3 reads CATGLAGASYEQYF. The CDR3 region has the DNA TGTGCCACAGGACTAGCGGGGGCATCCTACGAGCAGTACTTC. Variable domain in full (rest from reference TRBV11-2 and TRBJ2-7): EAGVAQSPRYKIIEKRQSVAFWCNPISGHATLYWYQQILGQGPKLLIQFQNNGVVDDSQLPKDRFSAERLKGVDSTLKIQPAKLEDSAVYLCATGLAGASYEQYFGPGTRLTVT.

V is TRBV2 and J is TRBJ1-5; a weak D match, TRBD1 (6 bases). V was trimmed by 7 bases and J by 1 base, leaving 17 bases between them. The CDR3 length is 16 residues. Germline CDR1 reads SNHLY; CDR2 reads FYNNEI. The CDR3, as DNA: TGTGCCAGCACCCTCTGGGGGGGCCGGAGCAATCAGCCCCAGCATTTT. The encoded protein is CASTLWGGRSNQPQHF. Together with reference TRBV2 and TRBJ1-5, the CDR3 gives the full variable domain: EPEVTQTPSHQVTQMGQEVILRCVPISNHLYFYWYRQILGQKVEFLVSFYNNEISEKSEIFDDQFSVERPDGSNFTLKIRSTKLEDSAMYFCASTLWGGRSNQPQHFGDGTRLSIL.

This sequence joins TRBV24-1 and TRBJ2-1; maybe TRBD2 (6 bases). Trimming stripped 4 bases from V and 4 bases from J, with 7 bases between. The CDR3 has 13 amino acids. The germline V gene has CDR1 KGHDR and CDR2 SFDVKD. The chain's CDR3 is CATSDRGYNEQFF. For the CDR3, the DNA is TGTGCCACCAGTGACCGGGGGTACAATGAGCAGTTCTTC.

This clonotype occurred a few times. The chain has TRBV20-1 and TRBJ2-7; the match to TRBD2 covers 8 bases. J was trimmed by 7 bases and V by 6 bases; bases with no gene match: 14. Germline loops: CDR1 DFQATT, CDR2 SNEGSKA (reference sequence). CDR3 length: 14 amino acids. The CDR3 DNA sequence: TGCAGTGCAGGGCCTAGCGGGCCAACTGGGGAGCAGTACTTC. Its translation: CSAGPSGPTGEQYF.

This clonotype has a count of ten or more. The CDR3 DNA reads as TGTGCCAGCAGCCCCCGCCGGACAGGGATACGAGAGACCCAGTACTTC. It translates to CASSPRRTGIRETQYF. This chain uses TRBV7-2 with TRBJ2-5; 8 bases line up with TRBD1. V was pared by 5 bases and J by 4 bases, with 12 bases of the junction left unmatched. The CDR3 contains 16 residues. Germline-derived CDR1 and CDR2 are SGHTA and FQGNSA.

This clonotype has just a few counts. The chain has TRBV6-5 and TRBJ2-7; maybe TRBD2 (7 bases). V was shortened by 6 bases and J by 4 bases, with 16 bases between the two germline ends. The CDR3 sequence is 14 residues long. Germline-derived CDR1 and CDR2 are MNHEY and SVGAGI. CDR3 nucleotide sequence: TGTGCCAGCAGGCCGAAACAGGGAGGGTACGAGCAGTACTTC. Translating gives CASRPKQGGYEQYF.

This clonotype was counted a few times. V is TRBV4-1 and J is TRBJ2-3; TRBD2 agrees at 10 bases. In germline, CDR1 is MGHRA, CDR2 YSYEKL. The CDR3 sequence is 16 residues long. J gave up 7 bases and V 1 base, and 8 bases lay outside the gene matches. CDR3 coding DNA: TGCGCCAGCAGCCAAGGCGTTAGCGGGGGGTTAAATACGCAGTATTTT. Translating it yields CASSQGVSGGLNTQYF.

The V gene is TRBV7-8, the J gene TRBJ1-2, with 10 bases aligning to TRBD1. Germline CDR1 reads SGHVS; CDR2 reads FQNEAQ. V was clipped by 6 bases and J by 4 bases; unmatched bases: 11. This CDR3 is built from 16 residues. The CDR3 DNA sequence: TGTGCCAGCAGGAAAACACGGGGACAGGGGCTCTATGGCTACACCTTC. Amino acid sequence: CASRKTRGQGLYGYTF.

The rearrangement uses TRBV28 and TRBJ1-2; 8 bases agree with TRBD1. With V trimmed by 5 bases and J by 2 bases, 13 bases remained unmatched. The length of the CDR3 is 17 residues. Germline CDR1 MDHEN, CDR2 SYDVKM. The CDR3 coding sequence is TGTGCCAGCAGTCCCTCGGAACGGACAGGGATGAACTATGGCTACACCTTC. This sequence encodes CASSPSERTGMNYGYTF.